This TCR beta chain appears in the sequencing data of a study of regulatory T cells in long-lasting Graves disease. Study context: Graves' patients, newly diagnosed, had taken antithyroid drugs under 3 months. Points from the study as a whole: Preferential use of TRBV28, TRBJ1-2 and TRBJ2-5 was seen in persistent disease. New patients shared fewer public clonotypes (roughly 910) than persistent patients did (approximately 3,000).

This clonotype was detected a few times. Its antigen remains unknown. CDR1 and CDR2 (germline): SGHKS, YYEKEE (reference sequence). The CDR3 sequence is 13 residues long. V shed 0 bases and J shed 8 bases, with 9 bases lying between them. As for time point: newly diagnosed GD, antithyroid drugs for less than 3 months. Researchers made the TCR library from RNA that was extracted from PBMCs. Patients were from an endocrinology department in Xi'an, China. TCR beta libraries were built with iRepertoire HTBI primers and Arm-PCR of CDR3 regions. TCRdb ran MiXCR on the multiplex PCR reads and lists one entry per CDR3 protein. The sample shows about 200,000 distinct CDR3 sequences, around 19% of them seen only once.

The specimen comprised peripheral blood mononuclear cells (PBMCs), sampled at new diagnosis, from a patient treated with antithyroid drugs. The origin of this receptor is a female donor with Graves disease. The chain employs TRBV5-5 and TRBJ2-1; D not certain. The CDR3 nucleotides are TGTGCCAGCAGCTTGGTGGCAGGTGATGAGCAGTTCTTC. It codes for CASSLVAGDEQFF.